The subject of this entry is one T cell receptor beta chain. Its antigen remains unidentified. No much larger clone is present one base from it, and per-base qualities are unavailable. Trimming removed 3 bases from V and 1 base from J, leaving 9 bases between the germline ends. CDR3 length: 14 amino acids, cysteine to phenylalanine. Of all the DNA, just the CDR3 is kept, 42 bases in frame from base 1. In the germline V gene (reference sequence), CDR1 corresponds to GTSNPN and CDR2 to SVGIG. The data were taken from a study of CD8+ T cells in alopecia areata listed by TCRdb under 2018. Context from the whole study: Treated patients were enrolled in an open-label pilot trial of oral tofacitinib at 5 to 10 mg twice daily for moderate-to-severe alopecia areata. Patients received tofacitinib for 6 to 18 months and were then followed off drug for 6 months to check for delayed response and recurrence. TCRbeta CDR3 regions were amplified by immunoSEQ multiplex PCR using 35 Vbeta forward and 13 Jbeta reverse primers. Biopsies were taken from tofacitinib-treated patients at baseline and again at 4 and 24 weeks into treatment, and several of those patients also had a later scalp biopsy. Scalp clonality was compared among normal scalp (n=4), patchy alopecia areata scalp (n=8), and alopecia totalis/universalis scalp (n=8). High-throughput TCRbeta sequencing was used to examine T cell clonal expansion in alopecia areata in both the C3H/HeJ mouse model and human patients. Scalp tissue and sorted CD4+ and CD8+ peripheral blood T cells from patchy and totalis/universalis alopecia areata patients and from healthy controls were covered by human TCRbeta sequencing. The SALT score, which quantifies the percentage of affected scalp surface area, was used to measure disease severity in treated patients. RNA came from the PAXgene miRNA kit for fixed scalp, the miRNeasy kit for PBMCs, and the RNeasy kit for mouse skin. What the research found in general, with its limitations: Compared with normal scalp, lesional scalp, particularly in alopecia totalis/universalis, had higher clonality and more expanded CD8+ clones, which suggests antigenic drive. Because the treated cohort was small and had only one nonresponder, larger studies are needed to examine links between baseline CD8+ expansion and response. With tofacitinib, both scalp clonality and the number of expanded CD8+ clones among the top 100 scalp clones went down significantly. Unlike mouse skin, where gammadelta T cells dominate, normal human skin contains resident alphabeta T cells that get sequenced too, which complicates analysis of the scalp TCR repertoire. Shared TCR sequences between patients were less evident than in mice, which may be partly attributable to HLA diversity in the patient population. Many expanded lesional clones were found to persist in scalp and blood during tofacitinib treatment, and relapse after treatment cessation may be partly explained by this persistence.

Sample time point, as interpreted from the label and publication: less than five weeks on oral tofacitinib. The label giving this sample's treatment or condition can be read as: oral pan-JAK inhibitor, 5-10 mg twice daily. From alopecia areata patients, peripheral blood was collected along with lesional scalp punch biopsies. PBMCs were separated by density centrifugation and stained for CD3, CD4 and CD8, after which CD4+ and CD8+ T cells were sorted on a FACSAria. Libraries came from the immunoSEQ multiplex PCR assay. For TCR sequencing, RNA was extracted from every sample and reverse transcribed into cDNA to serve as template. SuperScript III was used for first-strand cDNA synthesis, primed with a 2:1 mix of oligo-dT and random hexamers. A synthetic immune receptor repertoire was used to gauge amplification bias, and whatever bias remained was removed computationally. For the original study's pipeline: Raw reads were preprocessed to remove errors, and CDR3 was defined by IMGT conventions from the conserved cysteine to phenylalanine. Clonality was computed by normalizing Shannon entropy by log2 of the number of productive unique TCRs and subtracting the result from 1. CD4 or CD8 identity of scalp clones was inferred by cross-referencing scalp TCRbeta sequences with sorted blood CD4 and CD8 repertoires. The immuneACCESS repertoire file appears here via TCRdb, limited to in-frame rearrangements. These files lack a portion of the clones; in checked studies, under half of the deficit traces to unresolved V genes, and the cause of the others is not known. V and J calls and clone size follow that table, whereas D and trimming were derived from the DNA. This sample lists 170,000 or so clones; 50% to 70% were detected once. The biggest ten clones account for roughly 0.91% of the sample.

The sequence links TRBV30 to TRBJ2-2; the best D guess is TRBD1, with 5 bases matching. This TCR was sampled from a human donor with alopecia areata. The source material was CD4+ T cells sorted from blood, sampled at week 4, from a patient treated with tofacitinib. The sequence in DNA is TGTGCCTGGAGGCCCACAGGGAACACCGGGGAGCTGTTTTTT. The resulting protein is CAWRPTGNTGELFF.